The T cell receptor beta chain described here comes from a study of blood T cells in healthy people across ages. The sample holds a few counts of this clonotype. CDR1 and CDR2 from the germline V gene are KGHDR and SFDVKD. The CDR3 is 14 residues long. Trimming took off 5 bases at V and 3 bases at J, with 11 bases between the two ends. Then a second PCR, running about 7 to 11 cycles, was carried out with a sample-barcoded 5' primer and a J-beta primer mix. Each cDNA molecule carried a tag from a template-switch adaptor that contained 12 random nucleotides. A single record per CDR3 protein comes from TCRdb applying MiXCR to the 5' RACE reads. The sample has roughly 570,000 distinct CDR3 sequences, 27% seen once.

Sequencing used blood. The receptor was isolated from a woman in her 70s in good health. This sequence joins TRBV24-1 and TRBJ2-3, with D possibly being TRBD2 (6 bases). The CDR3 protein is CATSATRSTDTQYF. The CDR3 DNA follows: TGTGCCACCAGTGCGACTAGATCGACAGATACGCAGTATTTT.